This T cell receptor (beta chain) is from a study of blood T cell repertoires in COVID-19. As for the study in general: Acute-phase and convalescent COVID-19 samples originated in the United States, Italy and Spain. From T cells, B-cell-depleted T cells, or PBMCs came the material, which was cDNA or gDNA.

How the authors handled the data: Researchers report that nucleated cell counts were estimated from reference gene primer amplification. Produced via immunoSEQ multiplex PCR; TCRdb's table is partial and in-frame only. Clone size and V and J calls were adopted from that table, with D and trimming inferred from the DNA. Of approximately 260,000 clones listed, around 90% were seen once; the top ten hold 7.2%. The sample comprised peripheral blood. This receptor was identified in a man aged 55 to 70 who had recovered from COVID-19.

The CDR3 loop reads CASSLEGGANGYTF. In DNA form, the CDR3 reads TGCGCCAGCAGCTTGGAGGGAGGGGCGAATGGCTACACCTTC. V and J are TRBV5-1 and TRBJ1-2; D is possibly TRBD1 (5 bases). The CDR3 runs to 14 residues. V was shortened by 0 bases and J by 6 bases, with 12 bases between the two germline ends. Germline V gene lookup returns CDR1 SGHRS and CDR2 YFSETQ.